The present TCR beta chain was sequenced within a study of blood T cells in healthy people across ages. Combining a sample-barcoded 5' primer with a J-beta primer mix, a second PCR ran for 7 to 11 cycles. The authors tagged each cDNA molecule using a template-switch adaptor with 12 random nucleotides. TCRdb itself ran the 5' RACE reads through MiXCR, one entry per CDR3 protein. The sample has almost 550,000 distinct CDR3 sequences, about 24% seen once; the top ten hold approximately 8.7%. The draw of peripheral blood yielded ten milliliters from each donor. Germline V gene sequence: CDR1 SGHTA, CDR2 FQGTGA. The CDR3 has 16 residues. The trim removed 6 bases at V and 4 bases at J, leaving 10 bases unmatched. These data were also filed under a second study, of T cells of mothers and their children. From that second work: No persistent microchimeric T cell clones were detected.

The J gene is TRBJ2-3, the V gene TRBV7-3, with 10 nucleotides matching TRBD2. Sequences were obtained from blood. The receptor was derived from a boy aged 10-17 years in good health. CDR3 sequence: CASSALSGGGPDTQYF. CDR3 nucleotides: TGTGCCAGCAGTGCCTTAAGCGGGGGGGGACCAGATACGCAGTATTTT.